One T cell receptor (beta chain) is described in this entry. Two negative PCRs, clearance, or symptom resolution characterized the recovered Cohort 3 donors. Clones were read by immunoSEQ multiplex PCR, and TCRdb kept only the in-frame ones, dropping some. The repertoire holds approximately 230,000 clones, just over 85% seen once, with roughly a sixth in the top ten. Germline assignment: CDR1 SGHRS and CDR2 YFSETQ. This CDR3 is 18 amino acids long. V gave up 3 bases and J gave up 1 base; unmatched junction bases: 7. The source of the sample is a study of blood T cell repertoires in COVID-19. Sequencing input: PBMCs or T cells enriched from blood (not recorded which). The receptor comes from a young man who had recovered from COVID-19. The chain links TRBV5-1 to TRBJ2-2, with 12 bases aligning to TRBD2. The CDR3 reads CASSWALAGGKNTGELFF. CDR3 coding DNA: TGCGCCAGCAGCTGGGCACTAGCGGGGGGTAAGAACACCGGGGAGCTGTTTTTT.